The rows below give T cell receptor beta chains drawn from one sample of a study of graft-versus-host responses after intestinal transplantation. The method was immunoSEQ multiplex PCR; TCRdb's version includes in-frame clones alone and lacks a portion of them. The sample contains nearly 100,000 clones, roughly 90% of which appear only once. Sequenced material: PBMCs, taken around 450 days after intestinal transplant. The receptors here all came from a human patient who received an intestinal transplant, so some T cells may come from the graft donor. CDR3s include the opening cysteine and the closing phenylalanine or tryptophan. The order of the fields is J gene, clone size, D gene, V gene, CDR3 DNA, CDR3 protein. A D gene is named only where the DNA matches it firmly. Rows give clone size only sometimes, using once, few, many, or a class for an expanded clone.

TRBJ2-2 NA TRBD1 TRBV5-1 TGCGCCAGCAGCTTCACGGGACAGACGGCCGGGGAGCTGTTTTTT CASSFTGQTAGELFF
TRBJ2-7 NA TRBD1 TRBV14 TGTGCCAGCAGCCAAGCGCGACAGGGTTTGTCCTACGAGCAGTACTTC CASSQARQGLSYEQYF
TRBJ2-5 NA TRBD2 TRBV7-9 TGTGCCAGCAGTTCCGGGACTAGCCAAGAGACCCAGTACTTC CASSSGTSQETQYF
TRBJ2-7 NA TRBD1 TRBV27 TGTGCCAGCAGTTTCGGGACAGGGGGATACGAGCAGTACTTC CASSFGTGGYEQYF
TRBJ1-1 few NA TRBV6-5 TGTGCCAGCAGCCTGAGAGTTACTGAAGCTTTCTTT CASSLRVTEAFF
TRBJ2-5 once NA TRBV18 TGTGCCAGCTCACCCCAAGTAGAGACCCAGTACTTC CASSPQVETQYF
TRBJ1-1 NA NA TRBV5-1 TGCGCCAGCAGCGGCTCTCAGGGAGAAGTTGCGGCTTTCTTT CASSGSQGEVAAFF
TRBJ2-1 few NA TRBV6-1 TGTGCCAGCAGTGAACACGGACACCAATACAATGAGCAGTTCTTC CASSEHGHQYNEQFF
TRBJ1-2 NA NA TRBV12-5 TGTGCTAGTGGTTTGTCGTTGGAGGGCTACACCTTC CASGLSLEGYTF
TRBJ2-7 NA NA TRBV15 TGTGCCACCAGCAGAGTCTTGGGCGAGCAGTACTTC CATSRVLGEQYF